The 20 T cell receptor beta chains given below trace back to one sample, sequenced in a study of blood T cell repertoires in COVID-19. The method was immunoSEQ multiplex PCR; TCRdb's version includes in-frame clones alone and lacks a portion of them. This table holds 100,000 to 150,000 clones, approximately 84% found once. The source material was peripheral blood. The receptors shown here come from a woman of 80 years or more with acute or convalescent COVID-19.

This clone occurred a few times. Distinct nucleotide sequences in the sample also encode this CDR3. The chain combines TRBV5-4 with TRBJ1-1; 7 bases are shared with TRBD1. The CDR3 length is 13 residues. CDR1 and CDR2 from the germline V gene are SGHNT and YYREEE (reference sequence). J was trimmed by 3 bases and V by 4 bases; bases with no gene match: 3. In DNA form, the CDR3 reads TGTGCCAGCAGCGGGCAGGGGGACACTGAAGCTTTCTTT. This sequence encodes CASSGQGDTEAFF.

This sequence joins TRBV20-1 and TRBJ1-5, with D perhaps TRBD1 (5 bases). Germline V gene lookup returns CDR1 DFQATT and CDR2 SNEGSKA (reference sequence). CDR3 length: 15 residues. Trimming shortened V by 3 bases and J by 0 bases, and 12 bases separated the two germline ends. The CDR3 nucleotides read TGCAGTGCTAGTGGGGCCCCTTATAGCAATCAGCCCCAGCATTTT. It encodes CSASGAPYSNQPQHF.

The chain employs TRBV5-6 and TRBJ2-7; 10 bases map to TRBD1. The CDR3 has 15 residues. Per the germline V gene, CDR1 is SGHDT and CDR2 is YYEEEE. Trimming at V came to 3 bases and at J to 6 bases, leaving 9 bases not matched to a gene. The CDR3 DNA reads TGTGCCAGCAGCTCGGCCGGGACAGGGGCTTTCGAGCAGTACTTC. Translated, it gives CASSSAGTGAFEQYF. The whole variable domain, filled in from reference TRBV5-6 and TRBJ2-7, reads DAGVTQSPTHLIKTRGQQVTLRCSPKSGHDTVSWYQQALGQGPQFIFQYYEEEERQRGNFPDRFSGHQFPNYSSELNVNALLLGDSALYLCASSSAGTGAFEQYFGPGTRLTVT.

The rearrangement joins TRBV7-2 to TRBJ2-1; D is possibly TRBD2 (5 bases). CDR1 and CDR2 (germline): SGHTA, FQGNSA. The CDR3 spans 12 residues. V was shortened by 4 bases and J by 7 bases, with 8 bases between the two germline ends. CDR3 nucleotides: TGTGCCAGCAGCTACGGGATAAATGAGCAGTTCTTC. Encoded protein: CASSYGINEQFF.

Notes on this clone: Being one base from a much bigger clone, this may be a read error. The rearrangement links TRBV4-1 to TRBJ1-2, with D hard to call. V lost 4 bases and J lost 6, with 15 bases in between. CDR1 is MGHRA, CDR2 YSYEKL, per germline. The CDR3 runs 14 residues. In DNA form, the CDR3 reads TGCGCCAGCAGCCCGTTATACTGCGGGGATGGCTACACCTTC. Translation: CASSPLYCGDGYTF.

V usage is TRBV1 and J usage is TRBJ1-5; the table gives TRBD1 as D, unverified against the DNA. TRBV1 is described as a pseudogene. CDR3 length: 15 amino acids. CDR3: CTSSSFGQGLQPQHF. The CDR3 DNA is TGCACCAGCTCCAGTTTCGGACAGGGCCTACAGCCCCAGCATTTT.

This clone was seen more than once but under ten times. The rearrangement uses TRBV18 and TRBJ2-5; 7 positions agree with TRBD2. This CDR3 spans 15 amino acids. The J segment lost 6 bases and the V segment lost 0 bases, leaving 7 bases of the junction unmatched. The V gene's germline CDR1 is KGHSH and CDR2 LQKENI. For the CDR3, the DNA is TGTGCCAGCTCACCACCCTGGGGAGGGAGAAAGACCCAGTACTTC. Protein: CASSPPWGGRKTQYF.

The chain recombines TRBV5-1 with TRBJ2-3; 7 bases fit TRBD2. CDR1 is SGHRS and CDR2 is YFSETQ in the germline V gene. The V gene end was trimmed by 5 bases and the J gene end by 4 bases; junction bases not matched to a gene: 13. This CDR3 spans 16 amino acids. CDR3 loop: CASSFGGTKSSDTQYF. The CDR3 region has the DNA TGCGCCAGCAGTTTCGGGGGGACCAAATCCTCAGATACGCAGTATTTT.

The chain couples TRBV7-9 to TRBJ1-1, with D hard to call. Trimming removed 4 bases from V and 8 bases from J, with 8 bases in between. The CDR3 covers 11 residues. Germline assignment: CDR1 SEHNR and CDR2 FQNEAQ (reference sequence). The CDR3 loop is CASSSPREAFF. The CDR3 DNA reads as TGTGCCAGCAGCTCCCCGCGGGAAGCTTTCTTT.

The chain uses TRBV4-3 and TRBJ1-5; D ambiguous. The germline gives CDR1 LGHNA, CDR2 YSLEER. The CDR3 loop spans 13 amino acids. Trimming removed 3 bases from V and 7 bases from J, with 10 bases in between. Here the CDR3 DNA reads TGCGCCAGCAGCCAGCGGCGGAACCAGCCCCAGCATTTT. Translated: CASSQRRNQPQHF.

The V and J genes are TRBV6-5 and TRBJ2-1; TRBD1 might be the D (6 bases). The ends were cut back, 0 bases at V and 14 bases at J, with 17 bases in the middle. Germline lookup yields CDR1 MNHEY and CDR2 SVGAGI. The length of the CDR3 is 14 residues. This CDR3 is CASSYSTGTLIKFF. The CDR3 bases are TGTGCCAGCAGTTACTCGACCGGGACACTAATTAAGTTCTTC.

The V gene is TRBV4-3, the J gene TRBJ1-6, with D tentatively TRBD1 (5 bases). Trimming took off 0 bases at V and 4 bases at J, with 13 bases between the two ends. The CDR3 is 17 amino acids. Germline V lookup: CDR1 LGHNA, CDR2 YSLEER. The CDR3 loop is CASSQEGGGLYNSPLHF. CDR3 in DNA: TGCGCCAGCAGCCAAGAGGGTGGGGGACTATATAATTCACCCCTCCACTTT.

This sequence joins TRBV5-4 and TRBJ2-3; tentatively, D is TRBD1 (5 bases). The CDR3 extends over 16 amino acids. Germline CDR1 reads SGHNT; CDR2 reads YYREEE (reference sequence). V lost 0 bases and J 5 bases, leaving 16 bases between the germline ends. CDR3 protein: CASSLEGLSTEDTQYF. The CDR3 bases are TGTGCCAGCAGCTTGGAAGGTCTCTCGACAGAAGATACGCAGTATTTT.

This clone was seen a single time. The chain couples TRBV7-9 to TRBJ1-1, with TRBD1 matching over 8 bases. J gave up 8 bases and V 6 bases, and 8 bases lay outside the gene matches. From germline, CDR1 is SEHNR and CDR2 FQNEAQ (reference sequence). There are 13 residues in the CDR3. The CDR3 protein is CASRETGGSEAFF. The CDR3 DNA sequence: TGTGCCAGCAGAGAAACAGGGGGATCCGAAGCTTTCTTT.

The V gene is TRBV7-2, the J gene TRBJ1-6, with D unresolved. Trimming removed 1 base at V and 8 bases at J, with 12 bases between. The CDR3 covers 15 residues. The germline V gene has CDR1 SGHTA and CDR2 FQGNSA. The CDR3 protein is CASSLELSHHSPLHF. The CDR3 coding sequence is TGTGCCAGCAGCTTAGAGTTAAGCCACCATTCACCCCTCCACTTT.

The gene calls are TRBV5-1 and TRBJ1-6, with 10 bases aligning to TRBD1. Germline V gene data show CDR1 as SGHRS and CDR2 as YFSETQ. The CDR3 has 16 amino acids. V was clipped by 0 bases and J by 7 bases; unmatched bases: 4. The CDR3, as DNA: TGCGCCAGCAGCTTGGCCCAGGGACAGGGGAATTCACCCCTCCACTTT. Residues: CASSLAQGQGNSPLHF.

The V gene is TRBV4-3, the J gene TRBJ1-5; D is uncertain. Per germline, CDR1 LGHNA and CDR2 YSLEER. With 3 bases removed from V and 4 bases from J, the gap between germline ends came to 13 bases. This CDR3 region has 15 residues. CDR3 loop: CASSHGTAKNQPQHF. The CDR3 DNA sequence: TGCGCCAGCAGCCACGGCACAGCCAAAAATCAGCCCCAGCATTTT.

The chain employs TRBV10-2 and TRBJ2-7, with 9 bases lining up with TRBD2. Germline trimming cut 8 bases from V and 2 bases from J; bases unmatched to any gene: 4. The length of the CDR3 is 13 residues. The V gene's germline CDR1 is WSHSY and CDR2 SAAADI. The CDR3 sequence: CASSTSGPYEQYF. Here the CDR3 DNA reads TGCGCCAGCTCGACTAGCGGTCCCTACGAGCAGTACTTC.

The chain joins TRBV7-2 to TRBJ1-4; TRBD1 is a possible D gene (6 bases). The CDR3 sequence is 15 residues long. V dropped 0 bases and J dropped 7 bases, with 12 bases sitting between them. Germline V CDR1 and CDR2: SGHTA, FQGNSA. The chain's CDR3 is CASSLAGGATEKLFF. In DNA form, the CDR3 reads TGTGCCAGCAGCTTAGCTGGGGGCGCAACTGAAAAACTGTTTTTT.

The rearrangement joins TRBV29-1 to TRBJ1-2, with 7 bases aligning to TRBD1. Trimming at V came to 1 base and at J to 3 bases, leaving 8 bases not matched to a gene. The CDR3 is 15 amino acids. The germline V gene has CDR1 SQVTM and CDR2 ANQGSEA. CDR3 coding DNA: TGCAGCGTTGAAGCCCGGAGGGGGCGTGACTATGGCTACACCTTC. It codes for CSVEARRGRDYGYTF.